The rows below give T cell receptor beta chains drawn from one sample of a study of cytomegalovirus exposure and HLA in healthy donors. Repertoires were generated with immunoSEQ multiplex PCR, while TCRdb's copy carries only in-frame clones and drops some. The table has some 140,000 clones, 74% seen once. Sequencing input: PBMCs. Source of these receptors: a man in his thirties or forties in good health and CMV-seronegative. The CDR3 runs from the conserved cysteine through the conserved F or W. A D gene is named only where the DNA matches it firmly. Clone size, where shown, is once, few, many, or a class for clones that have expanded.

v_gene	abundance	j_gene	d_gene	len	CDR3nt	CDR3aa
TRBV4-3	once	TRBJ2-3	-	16	TGCGCCAGCAGCCAAGATGCAACAGGGCGTTTAGATACGCAGTATTTT	CASSQDATGRLDTQYF
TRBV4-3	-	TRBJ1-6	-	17	TGCGCCAGCAGCCCTTCAGGCAGGGGTTTGAATAATTCACCCCTCCACTTT	CASSPSGRGLNNSPLHF
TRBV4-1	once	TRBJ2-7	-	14	TGCGCCAGCAGCCAAGAACAGGCCGTCTACGAGCAGTACTTC	CASSQEQAVYEQYF
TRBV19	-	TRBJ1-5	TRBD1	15	TGTGCCAGTAGTATAGAAGACAGGGGAACTCAGCCCCAGCATTTT	CASSIEDRGTQPQHF
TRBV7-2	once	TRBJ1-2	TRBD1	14	TGTGCCAGCAGCTTAGCGGGACAGCGACACCGCCACACCTTC	CASSLAGQRHRHTF
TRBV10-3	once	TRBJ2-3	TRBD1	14	TGTGCCATCAGTGATACAGGGGGCACAGATACGCAGTATTTT	CAISDTGGTDTQYF
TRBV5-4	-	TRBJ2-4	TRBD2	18	TGTGCCAGCAGCAAAACTAGCGGGTCCCTCGGATTCAAAAACATTCAGTACTTC	CASSKTSGSLGFKNIQYF
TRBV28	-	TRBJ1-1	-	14	TGTGCCAGCAGCCCTTGGACTGAGAACACTGAAGCTTTCTTT	CASSPWTENTEAFF
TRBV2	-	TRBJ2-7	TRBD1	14	TGTGCCAGCAGGGTTGGACAGGGGGCATACGAGCAGTACTTC	CASRVGQGAYEQYF
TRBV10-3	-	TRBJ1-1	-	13	TGTGCCATCAGAGGCCCGAGGGAGCCTGAAGCTTTCTTT	CAIRGPREPEAFF
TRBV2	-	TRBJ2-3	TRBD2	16	TGTGCCAGCAGTCTCCCTAGCGGGGGGGGTCCAGATACGCAGTATTTT	CASSLPSGGGPDTQYF
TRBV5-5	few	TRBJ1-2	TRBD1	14	TGTGCCAGCAGCTTGGGGACAGGATTCAATGGCTACACCTTC	CASSLGTGFNGYTF
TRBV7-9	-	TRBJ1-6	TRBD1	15	TGTGCCAGCAGCTTAGTGACAGGGGGGAATTCACCCCTCCACTTT	CASSLVTGGNSPLHF
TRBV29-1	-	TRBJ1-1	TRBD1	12	TGCAGCGTCGGGGACAGGGTAAGTGAAGCTTTCTTT	CSVGDRVSEAFF
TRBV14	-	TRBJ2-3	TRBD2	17	TGTGCCAGCAGCCCCCGGGGTAGCGGGGGAGGCACAGATACGCAGTATTTT	CASSPRGSGGGTDTQYF
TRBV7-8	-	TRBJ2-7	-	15	TGTGCCAGCAGCAACTCCCGGGACATAACCTACGAGCAGTACTTC	CASSNSRDITYEQYF
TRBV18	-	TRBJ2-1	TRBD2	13	TGTGCCAGCTCACCCGGGACTAGCAATGAGCAGTTCTTC	CASSPGTSNEQFF
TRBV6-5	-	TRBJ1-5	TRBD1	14	TGTGCCAGCAGGAGACAGGGGGATGCCCAGCCCCAGCATTTT	CASRRQGDAQPQHF
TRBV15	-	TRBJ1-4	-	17	TGTGCCACCAGCAGAGCGCCCGGGGGTTCAGTTAATGAAAAACTGTTTTTT	CATSRAPGGSVNEKLFF